This T cell receptor (beta chain) is from a study of chronic HIV infection and antiretroviral therapy. One entry per CDR3 protein, called by TCRdb with MiXCR from the 5' RACE reads. The sample holds roughly 39,000 distinct CDR3 sequences, 8.2% seen once. Looked up from germline, CDR1 is SNHLY and CDR2 is FYNNEI. CDR3 length equals 13 residues. Trimming pared 7 bases from V and 6 bases from J, leaving 13 bases between. This clonotype was recorded many times. The TCR comes from an adult who had HIV and had not received antiretroviral therapy, or was an uninfected healthy control (not recorded which). Sequences were obtained from peripheral blood. This rearrangement joins TRBV2 to TRBJ2-1, with D perhaps matching TRBD1 or TRBD2 (5 bases each). The CDR3 protein is CASNLVRGNEQFF. The CDR3 region has the DNA TGTGCCAGCAACCTAGTGAGGGGCAATGAGCAGTTCTTC.